This T cell receptor beta chain is from a study of blood T cells in healthy people across ages. Study-wide results and caveats: TCR beta diversity per million T cells fell roughly linearly with age.

The use of a sample-barcoded 5' primer and a J-beta primer mix characterized a second PCR of roughly 7 to 11 cycles. A template-switch adaptor with 12 random nucleotides tagged each cDNA molecule. MiXCR, run by TCRdb on the 5' RACE reads, gives a single entry per CDR3 protein. Among some 1.4 million distinct CDR3 sequences listed, roughly 45% were seen once. A note on this clonotype: The antigen remains unidentified.

Germline lookup yields CDR1 SGHRS and CDR2 YFSETQ. The CDR3 spans 14 residues. Germline trimming cut 4 bases from V and 7 bases from J; bases unmatched to any gene: 10. Every donor gave about 9 milliliters of peripheral blood. Per-sample yields of isolated PBMCs were at least 6.5 million. The genes are TRBV5-1 and TRBJ2-7; 8 bases match TRBD2. The clonotype originates from a woman between 18 and 29 years old in good health. The sequenced sample was blood. CDR3 in DNA: TGCGCCAGCAGCGCAGGGACTAGATCGGAAGAGCAGTACTTC. It codes for CASSAGTRSEEQYF.